What follows is one T cell receptor beta chain and its context. Its antigen is still unknown. No base-level quality is on record; no much larger clone is a single base apart. Taken from cysteine to phenylalanine, the CDR3 has 13 residues. Left in the record is the CDR3 DNA by itself, 39 bases read in frame from the first base. Per the germline V gene (reference sequence), MNHEY is the CDR1 and SMNVEV is the CDR2. V is pared back by 3 bases and J by 4 bases, with 9 bases lying between the germline termini. The cohort was made up of about 670 healthy bone marrow donors. At the time of sampling, all cohort members were nominally healthy, though unrecorded immune exposures were likely present. The donor was CMV seronegative and belonged to the group of 350 to 400 seronegative cohort members. Every donor gave a peripheral blood sample, and the peripheral blood mononuclear cells from that sample were used for TCR beta sequencing. The Qiagen DNeasy Blood Extraction Kit was used to extract genomic DNA from the blood cell samples.

These data originate in a study of cytomegalovirus exposure and HLA in healthy donors (dated by TCRdb to the late 2010s). About the study as a whole: An earlier analysis of several hundred of the donors reported 250 to 350 Gb of sequence data and some 120 million unique TCR beta sequences from roughly 200 million T cells. Roughly 290 gigabases of sequencing data and 91 million or so unique TCR sequences made up an early release that covered approximately 620 HLA-typed donors. The genetic ancestry cluster associated with self-reported Caucasian donors included 65% to 90% of the roughly 410 genotyped donors. The study aimed to test whether signatures of past pathogen exposure could be identified by cataloging public T cell receptors. The study used immunosequencing to profile the T cell repertoires of approximately 640 subjects and linked those repertoires to cytomegalovirus serostatus. Besides the first cohort of roughly 700 subjects, a separate validation cohort made up of over 100 different subjects was used. High-throughput TCR immunosequencing, statistical association of individual TCRs with disease status, and machine learning were combined to predict cytomegalovirus infection status. To study patterns of TCR occurrence, a later analysis re-analyzed previously published TCR beta repertoires from around 660 donors and added high-resolution HLA genotyping. Rather than drawing on any new phenotypic data, the later analysis identified candidate immune exposures from TCR beta sequences and the way those sequences occurred across donors. To decide whether each TCR beta V gene segment behaved as functional or pseudogenic, an earlier analysis of fewer than 750 of the donors relied on high-throughput TCR beta sequencing. Donor age, sex, ethnicity and CMV serostatus were compiled together with the repertoire data. In a later genetic analysis, genome-wide SNP genotypes for about 60% of the 666 donors were used, and that subset was treated as a discovery cohort. All discovery cohort repertoires had been generated on a single sequencing platform. HLA typing covered class I and class II loci at four-digit resolution. The number of donors typed differed by locus, with about 629-640 for A, B, C, DRB1 and DQB1, 522 for DQA1, 600 to 610 for DPA1, and around 460 for DPB1. Because of strong linkage in the cohort, roughly five DR-DQ haplotypes were treated as single units for association and clustering. Among 350 to 400 genotyped donors of the cohort, an average of around 240,000 unique TCR beta nucleotide sequences were sequenced per donor, approximately 20% of them non-productive. The paper's findings and limits, for the study overall: In this cohort, only TCR beta chains were sequenced, and detectable features were limited by the absence of alpha or paired-chain data. Some IMGT-functional V segments, including TRBV6-2 and TRBV6-3, could not be told apart with the 87-base-pair reads, so those segments were excluded. Compared with the roughly 720-donor mean, donors in an Asian-associated ancestry cluster had fewer N-insertions in productive TCRs, according to a later genetic analysis. A later analysis found that most CMV-associated TCR beta chains appeared HLA-restricted, with HLA associations seemingly driven largely by CMV exposure. At a false discovery rate of 0.05, a later analysis linked around 17,000 TCR beta sequences to specific HLA alleles. A later analysis found that TCR association rates varied across HLA loci, with DRB1 alleles showing the most associated TCRs and HLA-C alleles the fewest. A later analysis found that HLA-associated TCR beta chains were more clonally expanded and had lower generation probabilities than equally common non-associated chains. A later genetic analysis associated a missense DCLRE1C variant with V-gene and J-gene trimming of TCR beta chains, and an independent cohort replicated the association. A group of highly shared sequence variants was considered likely to be a technical artifact of the sequencing pipeline. Linkage disequilibrium might explain the correlated functional status among segregating V segments, but an unknown experimental factor could not be ruled out. An earlier analysis of some 560 of the donors showed that most TCR beta V segments appeared in productive rearrangements either about 87% or about 30% of the time, which broadly matched IMGT annotations. Immune exposure information for the cohort was limited to CMV serostatus. HLA typing was unavailable for some donors at each locus, so association tests used only the typed subset. When HLA alleles, especially DR and DQ, strongly co-occurred, TCR associations were difficult to assign to individual alleles. A further reported finding was that TCR beta sequences accurately predicted the HLA-A and HLA-B alleles for most subjects in the first cohort. Several of the top co-occurrence clusters appeared to be linked to parvovirus B19, influenza, CMV and Epstein-Barr virus, according to a later analysis. The classifier was reported to diagnose cytomegalovirus status with high specificity and sensitivity in both the original cohort and the validation cohort. A total of 164 TCR beta chains were listed by the study as associated with cytomegalovirus. Across donors, most TCR sequences were observed very rarely, whereas some public TCRs were present in many individuals. About 15 rarely observed V segments, including chromosome 9 orphons, were excluded from the earlier analysis of some 590 of the donors because counts were too low. Three of the identified cytomegalovirus-associated TCR beta chains were confirmed in vitro to be specific for cytomegalovirus antigens. According to the authors, the approach could potentially be generalized to other disease states and immunological phenotypes. Roughly uniform sequencing depth across donors was assumed in presence/absence analyses, although this assumption may not hold.

Library preparation used the immunoSEQ multiplex PCR assay. For the multiplex PCR, a mixture combining 60 forward primers for TCR Vbeta segments and 13 reverse primers for TCR Jbeta segments was used. The CDR3 region of rearranged TCR beta genes was amplified from genomic DNA by a multiplex PCR assay. Amplified TCR beta libraries were sequenced as 87-base-pair reads on the Illumina HiSeq System. The paper's data handling went like this. In a later analysis, tens of millions of unique TCR beta chains were counted across the roughly 670 repertoires, and roughly 11 million of these chains were shared by at least two donors. Raw reads were error-corrected and collapsed into unique sequences by a nearest-neighbor algorithm in which closely related sequences were merged to remove PCR and sequencing errors. V, D and J gene segments were assigned by aligning CDR3 sequences to IMGT reference sequences. For a sequence to be retained, a match of at least six nucleotides was required to both a V gene segment and a J gene segment. A rearrangement counted as productive if the CDR3 had no stop codons and remained in frame with V and J, and every other rearrangement counted as non-productive. Following IMGT convention, CDR3 was defined as the stretch from the second conserved V-encoded cysteine up to the conserved J-encoded phenylalanine. The earlier analysis of some 600 of the donors excluded sequences that lacked an unambiguous match to a single V gene segment. An earlier analysis of fewer than 750 of the donors called V segments functional above 56.7% productive rearrangements and segregating when the between-donor standard deviation exceeded 5%. A statistical classification framework was built to diagnose cytomegalovirus status from the catalog of TCR beta chain sequences. A later analysis assigned V and J genes by comparing TCR nucleotide sequences with IMGT/GENE-DB human TR gene sequences. In a later analysis, CDR3 sequences and most-parsimonious VDJ recombination scenarios were assigned using the TCRdist pipeline. In a later analysis, each TCR beta chain was defined by its CDR3 amino acid sequence together with its V-gene family, and reads lacking a unique V-gene family were excluded. A later analysis removed 450 to 600 highly shared, low-generation-probability nucleotide sequences to deal with suspected cross-contamination and a sequencing artifact. A later analysis calculated a clonal expansion index for each public chain from normalized within-repertoire ranks of inferred template counts. Generation probabilities in a later analysis came from a VDJ recombination model fitted to out-of-frame rearrangements, and those results were checked against IGoR. In a later analysis, TCR-TCR, TCR-HLA and TCR-CMV co-occurrence was scored with hypergeometric tests, and a repertoire-size bias correction was applied to TCR pairs. A later analysis estimated false discovery rates by permuting HLA or CMV assignments 20 times. In a later analysis, co-occurring TCRs were grouped with DBSCAN, and TCRdist sequence similarity was added when clustering was performed within HLA-allele-positive subsets. Repertoires with fewer than 30,000 or more than 120,000 public chains were left out of co-occurrence clustering, as were four to six repertoires with anomalous nucleotide sharing. This is the immuneACCESS table as TCRdb keeps it, with only in-frame sequences that have V and J called. A part of the clones is gone; compared with another copy, unresolved V genes explain less than half, and the rest is unexplained. The V and J calls and clone size come from that table; D and trimming were worked out from the DNA. In all, the sample holds around 170,000 clones, and roughly four fifths of those were seen once. The ten largest make up roughly 0.8% of the sample.

Recombination connected TRBV27 to TRBJ1-2, and perhaps TRBD1 as D gene, on 5 matching bases. The receptor was isolated from a woman aged 18-29 years in good health and CMV-seronegative. The specimen sequenced was PBMCs. The CDR3 has the sequence CASSFRVGYGYTF. The bases read TGTGCCAGCAGTTTCAGGGTGGGCTATGGCTACACCTTC.